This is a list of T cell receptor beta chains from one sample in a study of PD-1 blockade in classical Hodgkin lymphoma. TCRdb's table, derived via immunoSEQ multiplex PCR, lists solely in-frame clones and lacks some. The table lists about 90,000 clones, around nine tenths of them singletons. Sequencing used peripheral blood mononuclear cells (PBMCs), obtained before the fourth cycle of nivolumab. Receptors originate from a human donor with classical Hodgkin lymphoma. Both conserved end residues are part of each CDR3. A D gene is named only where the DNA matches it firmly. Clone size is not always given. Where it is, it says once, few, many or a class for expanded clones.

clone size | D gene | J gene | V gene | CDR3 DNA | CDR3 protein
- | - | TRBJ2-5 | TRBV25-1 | TGTGCCAGCACCCCAGGAGAGACCCAGTACTTC | CASTPGETQYF
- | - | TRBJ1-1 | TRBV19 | TGTGCCAGTAGTACAGGTTATAGGACCACTGAAGCTTTCTTT | CASSTGYRTTEAFF
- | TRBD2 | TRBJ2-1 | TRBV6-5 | TGTGCCAGCAGTTCTGGACTAGCGGGCTACAATGAGCAGTTCTTC | CASSSGLAGYNEQFF
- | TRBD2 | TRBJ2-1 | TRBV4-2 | TGTGCCAGCAGCCAAGCCGGGACTAGCGGCGATGAGCAGTTCTTC | CASSQAGTSGDEQFF
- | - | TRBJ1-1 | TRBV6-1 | TGTGCCAGCAGTGAAAATTTCGGGCGGGACACTGAAGCTTTCTTT | CASSENFGRDTEAFF
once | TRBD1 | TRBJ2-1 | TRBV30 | TGTGCCTGGAGCCCTTCGGACAGGAACTACAATGAGCAGTTCTTC | CAWSPSDRNYNEQFF
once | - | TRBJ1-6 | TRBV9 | TGTGCCAGCCGGGACGAGTTTAATTCACCCCTCCACTTT | CASRDEFNSPLHF
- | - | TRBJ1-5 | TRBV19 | TGTGCCAGTAGTAGAAACAAGGGGGGAGGTACTCATCAGCCCCAGCATTTT | CASSRNKGGGTHQPQHF
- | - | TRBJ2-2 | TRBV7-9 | TGTGCCAGCAGCTTGTTACAGGGCGTTGTGGAGCTGTTTTTT | CASSLLQGVVELFF
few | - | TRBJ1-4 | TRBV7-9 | TGTGCCAGCAGGTCTCCCGGGCCGCGGGCGGATGAAAAACTGTTTTTT | CASRSPGPRADEKLFF
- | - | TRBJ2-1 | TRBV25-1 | TGTGCCAGCAGCCCCTACAATGAGCAGTTCTTC | CASSPYNEQFF
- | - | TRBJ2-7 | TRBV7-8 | TGTGCCAGCAGCTCCTTCATTTCGAACTACGAGCAGTACTTC | CASSSFISNYEQYF
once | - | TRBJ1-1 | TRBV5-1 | TGCGCCAGCAGCTTTACAGGCATAAACACTGAAGCTTTCTTT | CASSFTGINTEAFF
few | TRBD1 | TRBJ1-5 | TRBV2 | TGTGCCAGCACTCCGGGACAGCATCAGCCCCAGCATTTT | CASTPGQHQPQHF
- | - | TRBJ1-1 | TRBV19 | TGTGCCAGTAGTATACCAGGTAATCAAGCTTTCTTT | CASSIPGNQAFF
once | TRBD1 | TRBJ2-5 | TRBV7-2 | TGTGCCAGCAGCCCTGGAACGGGACAGGTGTTTGAGACCCAGTACTTC | CASSPGTGQVFETQYF
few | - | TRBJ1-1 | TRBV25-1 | TGTGCCAGCAGTCGTATGAACACTGAAGCTTTCTTT | CASSRMNTEAFF
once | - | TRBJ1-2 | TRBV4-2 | TGTGCCACCGGGGGGGACACCCTTCAAAGGAAAAACTATGGCTACACCTTC | CATGGDTLQRKNYGYTF
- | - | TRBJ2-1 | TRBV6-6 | TGTGCCAGCAGTTACAAGCGGAGCTCCTACAATGAGCAGTTCTTC | CASSYKRSSYNEQFF
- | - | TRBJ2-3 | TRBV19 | TGTGCCAGTAGGCCTTCAAACCTGATGGATACGCAGTATTTT | CASRPSNLMDTQYF
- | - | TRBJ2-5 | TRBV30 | TGTGCCTGGAGTGCTAGCAGGCCCCAAGAGACCCAGTACTTC | CAWSASRPQETQYF
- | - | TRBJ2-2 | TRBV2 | TGTGCCAGTCTGAAAGCCCTAGCTATGAACACCGGGGAGCTGTTTTTT | CASLKALAMNTGELFF
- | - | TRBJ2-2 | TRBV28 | TGTGCCAGCAGTTTAGGTTTGTGGGGATCCGGCACCGGGGAGCTGTTTTTT | CASSLGLWGSGTGELFF
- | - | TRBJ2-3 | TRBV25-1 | TGTGCCAGCAGTGACCCTCCTAGGACGCAGTATTTT | CASSDPPRTQYF
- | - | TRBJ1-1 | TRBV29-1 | TGCAGCGTTGGGACAGCTGTTACTGAAGCTTTCTTT | CSVGTAVTEAFF
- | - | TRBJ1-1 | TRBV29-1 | TGCAGCGTTTTTTTCCCTTACAAGGGATCGGACACTGAAGCTTTCTTT | CSVFFPYKGSDTEAFF
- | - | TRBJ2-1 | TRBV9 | TGTGCCAGCAGCGTAAGTGGGGTCCTGGCCAGGTCATGGGATGAGCAGTTCTTC | CASSVSGVLARSWDEQFF
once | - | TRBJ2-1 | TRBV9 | TGTGCCAGCACCCCGGACCCCACAACCTACAATGAGCAGTTCTTC | CASTPDPTTYNEQFF
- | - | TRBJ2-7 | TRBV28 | TGTGCCAGCAGTTTCTCTGACCCCACCTACGAGCAGTACTTC | CASSFSDPTYEQYF
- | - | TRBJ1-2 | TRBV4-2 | TGTGCCAGCAGCCAAGACGACGGGAACTATGGCTACACCTTC | CASSQDDGNYGYTF
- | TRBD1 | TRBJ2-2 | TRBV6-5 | TGTGCCAGCAGTTGGACAGGGGACACCGGGGAGCTGTTTTTT | CASSWTGDTGELFF
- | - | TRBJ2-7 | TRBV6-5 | TGTGCCAGCAGTGAAGGGGGAGTTGAGCAGTACTTC | CASSEGGVEQYF
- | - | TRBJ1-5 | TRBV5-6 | TGTGCCAGCAGCGTCTCTAGGGGGATCTATAGCAATCAGCCCCAGCATTTT | CASSVSRGIYSNQPQHF
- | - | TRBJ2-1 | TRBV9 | TGTGCCAGCAGCGTTTCTTGGGGGGTCTCCTACAATGAGCAGTTCTTC | CASSVSWGVSYNEQFF
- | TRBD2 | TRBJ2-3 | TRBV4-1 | TGCGCCAGCAGCCAATTGATAGGACTAGCGGGGGGGCCGGATACGCAGTATTTT | CASSQLIGLAGGPDTQYF
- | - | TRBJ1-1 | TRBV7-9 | TGTGCCAGCAGCTTAACAATCACGAGCTCTGAAGCTTTCTTT | CASSLTITSSEAFF
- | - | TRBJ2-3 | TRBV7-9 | TGTGCCAGCAGCTTAGCGGCGTCTAGCACAGATACGCAGTATTTT | CASSLAASSTDTQYF
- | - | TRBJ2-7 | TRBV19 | TGTGCCAGTAGTATGGCCGAAGCCTACGAGCAGTACTTC | CASSMAEAYEQYF
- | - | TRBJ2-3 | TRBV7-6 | TGTGCCAGCAGCTTATCGACGGATACGCAGTATTTT | CASSLSTDTQYF
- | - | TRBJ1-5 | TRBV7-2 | TGTGCCAGCAGCATTGATTTAGGGCGCAATCAGCCCCAGCATTTT | CASSIDLGRNQPQHF
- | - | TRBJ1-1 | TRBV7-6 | TGTGCCAGCAGCCTCGACAGAACTGAAGCTTTCTTT | CASSLDRTEAFF
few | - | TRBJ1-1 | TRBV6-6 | TGTGCCAGCAGTTACCTACAGGGTGGGAACACTGAAGCTTTCTTT | CASSYLQGGNTEAFF
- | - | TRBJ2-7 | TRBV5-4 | TGTGCCAGCAGGTTCGGACCATCCTACGAGCAGTACTTC | CASRFGPSYEQYF
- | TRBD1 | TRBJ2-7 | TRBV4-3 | TGCGCCAGCAGCCAAGTTTGGACAGGGGTAACCTACGAGCAGTACTTC | CASSQVWTGVTYEQYF
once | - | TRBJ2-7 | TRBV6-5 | TGTGCCAGCAGTGAAGCAGGGGTCGAGCAGTACTTC | CASSEAGVEQYF
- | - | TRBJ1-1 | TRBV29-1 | TGCAGCGTTGGCCTTTCGGTAGGGTGGACTGAAGCTTTCTTT | CSVGLSVGWTEAFF
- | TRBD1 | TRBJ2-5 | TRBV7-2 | TGTGCCAGCAGCCGGAACTTACAGGGGTGGCAAGAGACCCAGTACTTC | CASSRNLQGWQETQYF
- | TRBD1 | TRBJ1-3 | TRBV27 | TGTGCCAGCAGTTATGGGTCCGGGACAGGGGGACACGTCCCATCAGCCCTATATTTT | CASSYGSGTGGHVPSALYF
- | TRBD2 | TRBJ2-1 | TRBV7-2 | TGTGCCAGCAGCACCCGCGGGGGGGCTTCCTACAATGAGCAGTTCTTC | CASSTRGGASYNEQFF
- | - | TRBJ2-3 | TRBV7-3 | TGTGCCAGCAGCTTATATGTCACAGATACGCAGTATTTT | CASSLYVTDTQYF
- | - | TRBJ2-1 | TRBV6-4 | TGTGCCAGCAGTAAAAGACAGAGTACAAGCTCCTACAATGAGCAGTTCTTC | CASSKRQSTSSYNEQFF
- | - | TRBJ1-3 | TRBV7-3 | TGTGCCAGCAGCCTTGCAGGACGTGGAAACACCATATATTTT | CASSLAGRGNTIYF
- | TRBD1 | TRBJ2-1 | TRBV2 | TGTGCCAGCAGTGCCGGACAGGGGTTCGATGAGCAGTTCTTC | CASSAGQGFDEQFF
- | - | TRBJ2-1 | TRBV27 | TGTGCCAGCAGTGGGGCCTACAATGAGCAGTTCTTC | CASSGAYNEQFF
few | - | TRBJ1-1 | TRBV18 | TGTGCCAGCTCACCATCCGGGAGGACTGAAGCTTTCTTT | CASSPSGRTEAFF
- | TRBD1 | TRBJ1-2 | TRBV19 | TGTGCCAGTAGTATCTCTGGGACAGGAACTATCGGAGGCTACACCTTC | CASSISGTGTIGGYTF
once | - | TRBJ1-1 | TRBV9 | TGTGCCAGCAGCCCCAAGACGGGGCCTGAAGCTTTCTTT | CASSPKTGPEAFF
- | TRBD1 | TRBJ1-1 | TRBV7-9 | TGTGCCAGCAGTCTAGCGACAGGGAGGAACACTGAAGCTTTCTTT | CASSLATGRNTEAFF
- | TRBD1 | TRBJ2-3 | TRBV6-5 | TGTGCCAGCACATCGGGACAGCCTTTGGATACGCAGTATTTT | CASTSGQPLDTQYF
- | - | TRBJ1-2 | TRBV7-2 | TGTGCCAACCACAGGGACCCCGAGACTTATGGCTACACCTTC | CANHRDPETYGYTF